Detailed here is one T cell receptor (beta chain). CDR3 length: 15 amino acids. The germline gives CDR1 SGHTA, CDR2 FQGNSA. V dropped 5 bases and J dropped 2; count of bases not matched to a gene: 4. Authors' analysis steps: Variation in CDR3 across clinicopathological groups served as the basis for constructing a distant-metastasis classifier in papillary thyroid cancer. TCRdb re-analyzed the PCR reads through MiXCR. Here the V and J calls rest on TCRdb's processing, not on the authors' analysis. The profile shows about 34,000 clones, about a third of them singletons. This sample was included in a study of metastatic and nonmetastatic thyroid tumors. Study-wide background: Peripheral blood and tumor or nodule samples from malignant and benign thyroid patients were compared.

No treatment of any kind had been given to any patient before thyroid surgery. The J gene is TRBJ2-2, the V gene TRBV7-2, with 8 bases fitting TRBD1. This TCR derives from a female donor with papillary thyroid cancer or a benign thyroid nodule (not recorded which). Some clones in this sample may be carry-over from other donors' samples. Sequenced: tumor tissue. For the CDR3, the DNA is TGTGCCAGCAGCGCGGACAGGGTAAACACCGGGGAGCTGTTTTTT. Translating it yields CASSADRVNTGELFF.